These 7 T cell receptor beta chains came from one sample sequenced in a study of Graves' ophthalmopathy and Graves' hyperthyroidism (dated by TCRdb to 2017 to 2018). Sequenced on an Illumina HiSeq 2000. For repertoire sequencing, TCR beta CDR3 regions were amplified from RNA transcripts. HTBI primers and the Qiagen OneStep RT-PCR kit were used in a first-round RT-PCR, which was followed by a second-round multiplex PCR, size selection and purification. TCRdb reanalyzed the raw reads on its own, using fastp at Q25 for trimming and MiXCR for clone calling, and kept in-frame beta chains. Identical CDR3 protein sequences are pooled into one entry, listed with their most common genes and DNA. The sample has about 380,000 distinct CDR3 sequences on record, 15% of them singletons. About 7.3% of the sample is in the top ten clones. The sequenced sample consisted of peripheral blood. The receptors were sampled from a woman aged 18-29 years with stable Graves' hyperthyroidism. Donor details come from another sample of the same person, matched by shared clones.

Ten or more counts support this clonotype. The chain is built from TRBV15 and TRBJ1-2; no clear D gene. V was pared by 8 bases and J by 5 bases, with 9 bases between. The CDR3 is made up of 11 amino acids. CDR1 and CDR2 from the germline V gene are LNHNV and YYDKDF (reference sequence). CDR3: CATQDGYGYTF. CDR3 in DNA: TGTGCCACCCAAGATGGGTATGGCTACACCTTC. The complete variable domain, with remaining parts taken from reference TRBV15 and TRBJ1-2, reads DAMVIQNPRYQVTQFGKPVTLSCSQTLNHNVMYWYQQKSSQAPKLLFHYYDKDFNNEADTPDNFQSRRPNTSFCFLDIRSPGLGDTAMYLCATQDGYGYTFGSGTRLTVV.

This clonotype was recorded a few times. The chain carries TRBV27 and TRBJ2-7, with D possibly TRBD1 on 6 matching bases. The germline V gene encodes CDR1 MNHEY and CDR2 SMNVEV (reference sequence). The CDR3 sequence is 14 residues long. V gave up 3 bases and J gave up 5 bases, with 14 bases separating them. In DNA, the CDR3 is TGTGCCAGCAGTTTGTCCAGGGGCCGCCACGAGCAGTACTTC. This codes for CASSLSRGRHEQYF.

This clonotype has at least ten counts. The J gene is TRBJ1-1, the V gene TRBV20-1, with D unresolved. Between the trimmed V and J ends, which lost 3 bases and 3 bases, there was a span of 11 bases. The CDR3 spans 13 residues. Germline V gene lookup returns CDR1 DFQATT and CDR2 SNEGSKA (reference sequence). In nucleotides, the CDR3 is TGCAGTGCTAGGAGAGGGCGGGACACTGAAGCTTTCTTT. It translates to CSARRGRDTEAFF.

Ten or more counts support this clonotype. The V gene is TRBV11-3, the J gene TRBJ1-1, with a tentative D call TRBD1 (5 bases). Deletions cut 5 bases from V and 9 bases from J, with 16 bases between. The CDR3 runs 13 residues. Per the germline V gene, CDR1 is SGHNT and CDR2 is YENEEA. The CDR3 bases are TGTGCCAGCAGCGCTTACCGGGGACCGCAAGCTTTCTTT. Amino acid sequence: CASSAYRGPQAFF.

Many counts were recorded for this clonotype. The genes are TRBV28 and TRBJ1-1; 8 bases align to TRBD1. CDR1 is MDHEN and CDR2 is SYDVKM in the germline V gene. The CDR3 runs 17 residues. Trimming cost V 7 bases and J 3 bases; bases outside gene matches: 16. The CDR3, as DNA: TGTGCCAGCATTCCCCAGGGGGCGCTGGGTCGGGACACTGAAGCTTTCTTT. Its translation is CASIPQGALGRDTEAFF.

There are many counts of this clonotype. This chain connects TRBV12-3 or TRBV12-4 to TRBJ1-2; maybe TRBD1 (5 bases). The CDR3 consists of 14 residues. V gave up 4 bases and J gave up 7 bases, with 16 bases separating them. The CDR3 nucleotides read TGTGCCAGCAGTTCGACGGGAAAAGGGGTTGGCTACACCTTC. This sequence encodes CASSSTGKGVGYTF.

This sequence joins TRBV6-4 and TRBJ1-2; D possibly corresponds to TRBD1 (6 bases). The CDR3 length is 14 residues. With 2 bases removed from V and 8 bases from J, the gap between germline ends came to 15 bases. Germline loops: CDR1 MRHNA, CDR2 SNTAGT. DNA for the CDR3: TGTGCCAGCAGTGACGGGGGACACGTTAGAGGCTACACCTTC. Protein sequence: CASSDGGHVRGYTF.